This TCR beta chain was recovered during a study of OX40 agonist ivuxolimab in advanced cancers. Study information: The study treated patients with ivuxolimab, an agonistic anti-OX40 (CD134) antibody.

V was clipped by 0 bases and J by 8 bases, with 16 bases between them. The CDR3 runs to 16 residues. Germline assignment: CDR1 SGHAT and CDR2 FQNNGV. Using immunoSEQ multiplex PCR, the repertoire was profiled, and TCRdb retains in-frame clones only, with some absent. The sample shows around 76,000 clones, 65% to 90% of them seen only once. The sequence was collected from an adult with an advanced solid tumor such as melanoma, head and neck, liver or kidney cancer. The specimen comprised CD4+ or CD8+ T cells sorted from blood, sampled in a trial of the OX40 agonist ivuxolimab. The chain couples TRBV11-2 to TRBJ1-4, with D uncertain. For the CDR3, the DNA is TGTGCCAGCAGCTTAGATCTAACACCCACGTTGGAAAAACTGTTTTTT. Translating it yields CASSLDLTPTLEKLFF.